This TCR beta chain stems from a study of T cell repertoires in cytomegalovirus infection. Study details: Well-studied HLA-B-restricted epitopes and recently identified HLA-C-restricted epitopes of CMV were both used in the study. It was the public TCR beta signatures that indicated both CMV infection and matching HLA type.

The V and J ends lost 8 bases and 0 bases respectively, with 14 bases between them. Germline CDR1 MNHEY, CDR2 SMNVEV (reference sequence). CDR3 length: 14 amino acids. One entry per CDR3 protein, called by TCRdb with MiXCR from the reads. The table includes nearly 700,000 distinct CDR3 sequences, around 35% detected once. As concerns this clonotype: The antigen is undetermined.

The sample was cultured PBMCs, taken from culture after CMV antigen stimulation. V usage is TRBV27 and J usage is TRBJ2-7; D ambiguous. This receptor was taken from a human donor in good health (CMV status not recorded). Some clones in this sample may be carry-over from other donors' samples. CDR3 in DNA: TGTGCCAGCGCCCCCACCCACAGCTCCTACGAGCAGTACTTC. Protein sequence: CASAPTHSSYEQYF.